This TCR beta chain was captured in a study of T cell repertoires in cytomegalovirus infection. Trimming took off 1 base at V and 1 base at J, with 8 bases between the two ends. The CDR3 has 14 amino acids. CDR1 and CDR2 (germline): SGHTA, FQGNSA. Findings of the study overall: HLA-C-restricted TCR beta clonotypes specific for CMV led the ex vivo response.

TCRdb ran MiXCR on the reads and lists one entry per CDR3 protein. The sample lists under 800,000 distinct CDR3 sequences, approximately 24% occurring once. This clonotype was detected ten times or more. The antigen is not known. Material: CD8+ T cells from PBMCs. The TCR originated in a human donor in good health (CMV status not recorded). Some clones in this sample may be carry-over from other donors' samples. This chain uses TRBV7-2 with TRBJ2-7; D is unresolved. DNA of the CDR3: TGTGCCAGCAGCTTAGAAGGGAATTCCTACGAGCAGTACTTC. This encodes CASSLEGNSYEQYF.